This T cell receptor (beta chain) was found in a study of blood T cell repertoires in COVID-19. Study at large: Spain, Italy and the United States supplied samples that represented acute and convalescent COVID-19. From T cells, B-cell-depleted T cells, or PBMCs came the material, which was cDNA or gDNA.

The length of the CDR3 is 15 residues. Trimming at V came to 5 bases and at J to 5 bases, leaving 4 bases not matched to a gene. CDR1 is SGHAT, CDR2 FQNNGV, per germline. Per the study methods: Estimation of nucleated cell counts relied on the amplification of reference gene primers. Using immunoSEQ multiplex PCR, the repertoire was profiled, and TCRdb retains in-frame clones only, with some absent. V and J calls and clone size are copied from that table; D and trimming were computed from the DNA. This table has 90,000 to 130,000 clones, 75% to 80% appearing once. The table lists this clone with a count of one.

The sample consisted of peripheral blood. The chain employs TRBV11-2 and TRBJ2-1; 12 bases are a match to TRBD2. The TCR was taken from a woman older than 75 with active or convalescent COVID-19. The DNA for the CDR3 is TGTGCCAGCAGCATAAGACTAGCGGGAGACAATGAGCAGTTCTTC. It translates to CASSIRLAGDNEQFF.